This is a list of T cell receptor beta chains from one sample in a study of T cells in Graves' hyperthyroidism and ophthalmopathy. MiXCR, applied by TCRdb to the multiplex PCR reads, yields one record per CDR3 protein. The table shows fewer than 350,000 distinct CDR3 sequences, with less than 15% occurring only once. The sequenced material came from blood. The receptors come from a woman in her 30s with Graves' hyperthyroidism that later progressed to Graves' ophthalmopathy. The CDR3 runs from the conserved cysteine through the conserved F or W. Each record gives: J gene, V gene, D gene, clone size, CDR3 DNA, CDR3 protein. A D gene is named only where the DNA matches it firmly. A clone size is listed for some rows: how often the clone was seen (once, few, many), or a class if it is expanded.

TRBJ1-1,TRBV12-3/TRBV12-4,NA,many,TGTGCCAGCAGTTTAGGGGGGGGCACTGAAGCTTTCTTT,CASSLGGGTEAFF
TRBJ1-1,TRBV19,NA,NA,TGTGCCAGTCGACCGGGGGGCTTTCTGAACACTGAAGCTTTCTTT,CASRPGGFLNTEAFF
TRBJ2-7,TRBV28,NA,many,TGTGCCAGCAGTGGGGAACTGGGGGTCGAGCAGTACTTC,CASSGELGVEQYF
TRBJ2-1,TRBV5-4,NA,NA,TGTGCCAGCAGCTTGGCCACAGGCGGTTTCGATGAGCAGTTCTTC,CASSLATGGFDEQFF
TRBJ2-2,TRBV7-2,NA,many,TGTGCCAGCAGCCTCCCGACGCGGGGGAACACCGGGGAGCTGTTTTTT,CASSLPTRGNTGELFF
TRBJ2-1,TRBV24-1,TRBD2,many,TGTGCCACCAGTAATGGACTAGCGGGATACAATGAGCAGTTCTTC,CATSNGLAGYNEQFF
TRBJ2-2,TRBV2,TRBD2,many,TGTGCCAGCAAGGGACTAGCGGGAGTGAGCGGGGAGCTGTTTTTT,CASKGLAGVSGELFF
TRBJ2-2,TRBV29-1,NA,NA,TGCAGCGCCTCTGTGGTAAACACCGGGGAGCTGTTTTTT,CSASVVNTGELFF
TRBJ2-3,TRBV28,NA,many,TGTGCCAGCAGTTTTTTGGACAGTACTAGCACAGATACGCAGTATTTT,CASSFLDSTSTDTQYF
TRBJ1-2,TRBV9,TRBD1,many,TGTGCCAGCAGCGTAGACAGGGGGAGGTCGGGCTACACCTTC,CASSVDRGRSGYTF
TRBJ2-3,TRBV11-2,NA,many,TGTGCCAGCAGCCATACTAGCTCGGGGGCATGCGATACGCAGTATTTT,CASSHTSSGACDTQYF
TRBJ2-4,TRBV6-2/TRBV6-3,NA,few,TGTGCCAGCAGTCCCTCGGAGACTAAAAACATTCAGTACTTC,CASSPSETKNIQYF
TRBJ2-7,TRBV2,NA,many,TGTGCCAGCAGTGGTGTGGACCGAGGGGGCGAGCAGTACTTC,CASSGVDRGGEQYF
TRBJ2-1,TRBV5-1,TRBD2,many,TGCGCCAGCAGCTCGGGACTAGCGAACAATGAGCAGTTCTTC,CASSSGLANNEQFF
TRBJ2-5,TRBV30,NA,many,TGTGCCTGGAATACCTGGGGAGAGACCCAGTACTTC,CAWNTWGETQYF
TRBJ1-2,TRBV28,NA,many,TGTGCCAGCAGTCGCAGGGCCTATGGCTACACCTTC,CASSRRAYGYTF
TRBJ2-5,TRBV7-6,NA,many,TGTGCCAGCAGCTTAAGACTAATCCAAGAGACCCAGTACTTC,CASSLRLIQETQYF
TRBJ2-7,TRBV6-2/TRBV6-3,TRBD1,NA,TGTGCCAGCAGTTCAACAGGGGTATATAGGGGGCAGTACTTC,CASSSTGVYRGQYF
TRBJ2-7,TRBV10-3,NA,few,TGTGCCACCCGAGGGCAGGGTGGGAACGAGCAGTACTTC,CATRGQGGNEQYF
TRBJ2-4,TRBV27,TRBD1,NA,TGTGCCAGCAGTATTGGAACAGGGGGTCCGAACATTCAGTACTTC,CASSIGTGGPNIQYF
TRBJ2-7,TRBV3-1,NA,many,TGTGCCAGCAGCCAAGAAACAGGGCCGTACGAGCAGTACTTC,CASSQETGPYEQYF
TRBJ2-7,TRBV3-1,NA,NA,TGTGCCAGCAGCGTTAGCGCTTACGAGCAGTACTTC,CASSVSAYEQYF